This TCR beta chain was sequenced during a study of T cell repertoires in cytomegalovirus infection (dated by TCRdb to between 2018 and 2020). Study-wide context: Donor HLA type was relevant to the analysis, because carriage of CMV infection together with the matching HLA type was indicated by public TCR beta signatures. The full study reports these points: In both this cohort and an independent roughly 330-donor cohort, the cumulative frequency of public TCR beta family members distinguished carriers of CMV infection plus the relevant HLA type. The ex vivo response was dominated by HLA-C-restricted CMV-specific TCR beta clonotypes, which also provided the single most frequent clonotype in two of eight donors.

The sequencer listed for this sample is Illumina HiSeq 1500. Using fastp at Q25 and MiXCR, TCRdb reprocessed the public reads and kept productive beta chains. Each CDR3 protein appears once, grouped with its most common genes and DNA. Recorded for this sample are just over 300,000 distinct CDR3 sequences; about a sixth of them occurred a single time. More than 10% of the sample belongs to the ten largest clones. This clonotype was observed a few times. Its binding antigen is unknown. No base qualities exist here, and no much larger clone lies one base off it. V is pared back by 6 bases and J by 0 bases, with 9 bases lying between the germline termini. The germline V gene provides CDR1 LGHNA and CDR2 YSLEER. From cysteine to phenylalanine, the CDR3 is 15 amino acids long. Just the 45-base CDR3 DNA is kept, in frame starting at base 1.

The sample comprised PBMCs. The chain was built from TRBV4-3 and TRBJ2-6, with the D gene not confidently named. This clonotype originated in a human donor in good health (CMV status not recorded). Some clones in this sample may be carry-over from other donors' samples. The DNA reads as follows: TGCGCCAGCAGTAGAAGGACCTCTGGGGCCAACGTCCTGACTTTC. It codes for CASSRRTSGANVLTF.